The rows below give T cell receptor beta chains drawn from one sample of a study of long-term antiretroviral therapy in people with HIV. Assay used: immunoSEQ multiplex PCR; TCRdb lists only in-frame clones, some missing. This table has 20,000 to 30,000 clones, 80% to 90% appearing once. Sequenced material: unsorted PBMCs, taken 1.2 years after starting antiretroviral therapy. These receptors all stem from a man in his fifties with HIV. CDR3s leave out the opening cysteine and the closing phenylalanine or tryptophan. Each record gives: V gene, J gene, CDR3 protein.

V gene: TRBV29-1; J gene: TRBJ1-1; CDR3 protein: SVLGTGEAGI
V gene: TRBV6-5; J gene: TRBJ1-1; CDR3 protein: ASSYSGTGGFIAF
V gene: TRBV11-2; J gene: TRBJ2-7; CDR3 protein: ASSPGRSGEQY
V gene: TRBV7-9; J gene: TRBJ2-7; CDR3 protein: ASSSKTNTYEQY
V gene: TRBV19; J gene: TRBJ2-6; CDR3 protein: ASSIPNSGANVLT
V gene: TRBV7-3; J gene: TRBJ1-1; CDR3 protein: ASSFRRDTEAF
V gene: TRBV28; J gene: TRBJ1-2; CDR3 protein: AVLNYGYT
V gene: TRBV28; J gene: TRBJ2-1; CDR3 protein: ASSLGGDSNEQF
V gene: TRBV28; J gene: TRBJ2-7; CDR3 protein: ASSSPGQGFIEQY
V gene: TRBV7-9; J gene: TRBJ1-2; CDR3 protein: ASSEPGQGIWAGYT
V gene: TRBV7-8; J gene: TRBJ1-2; CDR3 protein: ASSQGGSYAGYT
V gene: TRBV27; J gene: TRBJ2-2; CDR3 protein: ASKPQDRRAGELF
V gene: TRBV2; J gene: TRBJ1-1; CDR3 protein: ASSTYSEAF
V gene: TRBV19; J gene: TRBJ1-1; CDR3 protein: ASSIDPRNTEAF
V gene: TRBV5-1; J gene: TRBJ2-3; CDR3 protein: ATSERGTDTQY
V gene: TRBV9; J gene: TRBJ1-1; CDR3 protein: ASSPLGSGQGTEAF
V gene: TRBV27; J gene: TRBJ2-7; CDR3 protein: ASSFAGRYEQY
V gene: TRBV7-6; J gene: TRBJ2-7; CDR3 protein: ASSQQEGESYKQY
V gene: TRBV30; J gene: TRBJ2-2; CDR3 protein: AWSRVGGRTGELF
V gene: TRBV4-3; J gene: TRBJ1-1; CDR3 protein: ASSLRAGALTEAF
V gene: TRBV28; J gene: TRBJ2-3; CDR3 protein: ASSLLVKTDTQY
V gene: TRBV7-9; J gene: TRBJ1-1; CDR3 protein: ASSLFQGDTEAF
V gene: TRBV6-6; J gene: TRBJ1-1; CDR3 protein: ASSYPNTEAF
V gene: TRBV7-2; J gene: TRBJ1-1; CDR3 protein: ASSLRAVTADTEAF
V gene: TRBV10-2; J gene: TRBJ2-7; CDR3 protein: ASRDPQAEQY
V gene: TRBV6-6; J gene: TRBJ2-6; CDR3 protein: ASRTTSSGANVLT
V gene: TRBV7-9; J gene: TRBJ1-1; CDR3 protein: ASGNSRQNTEAF